This T cell receptor beta chain was identified in a study of blood T cell repertoires in COVID-19. Study-wide background: Both acute and convalescent COVID-19 samples were obtained from the United States, Italy and Spain. PBMCs, B-cell-depleted T cells, or T cells were the source of the cDNA or gDNA that made up the material.

The CDR3 extends over 15 amino acids. Germline CDR1 is SGHRS and CDR2 is YFSETQ. V shed 6 bases, J shed 1 base, and the junction held 3 bases outside the gene matches. During active infection, Seattle patients enrolled and were then monitored through disease. Authors' data handling: Amplification of reference gene primers was used by the study to estimate nucleated cell counts. Profiled with immunoSEQ multiplex PCR; TCRdb holds only in-frame clones, not every one. The DNA was the basis for D and trimming; V, J and clone size are from that table. The data hold roughly 410,000 clones, with 87% observed a single time.

This chain links TRBV5-1 with TRBJ2-5, with 13 bases aligning to TRBD2. This TCR derives from an older woman with COVID-19, enrolled during active disease. Specimen: peripheral blood. The DNA for the CDR3 is TGCGCCAGCACCAGGACTAGCGGGGGCCAAGAGACCCAGTACTTC. Translated: CASTRTSGGQETQYF.